This TCR beta chain was recovered during a study of blood T cells in healthy people across ages. This clonotype was detected only a few times. Sample-barcoded 5' priming and a J-beta primer mix drove a second PCR of about 7 to 12 cycles. TCRdb called the 5' RACE reads again in MiXCR, with one record for every CDR3 protein. This sample has 850,000 to 1,300,000 distinct CDR3 sequences; around 43% occur once, and the top ten carry approximately 17%. This receptor was obtained from an older woman in good health. Sequenced input: blood.

This chain's CDR3 is CSVEKVGTVFGYTF. DNA for the CDR3: TGCAGCGTTGAAAAGGTTGGGACAGTTTTTGGCTACACCTTC. This chain links TRBV29-1 with TRBJ1-2; 7 bases are a match to TRBD1. The junction had 10 bases not matched to a gene; V was cut back by 2 bases and J by 7 bases. CDR1 is SQVTM and CDR2 is ANQGSEA in the germline V gene. This CDR3 spans 14 amino acids.